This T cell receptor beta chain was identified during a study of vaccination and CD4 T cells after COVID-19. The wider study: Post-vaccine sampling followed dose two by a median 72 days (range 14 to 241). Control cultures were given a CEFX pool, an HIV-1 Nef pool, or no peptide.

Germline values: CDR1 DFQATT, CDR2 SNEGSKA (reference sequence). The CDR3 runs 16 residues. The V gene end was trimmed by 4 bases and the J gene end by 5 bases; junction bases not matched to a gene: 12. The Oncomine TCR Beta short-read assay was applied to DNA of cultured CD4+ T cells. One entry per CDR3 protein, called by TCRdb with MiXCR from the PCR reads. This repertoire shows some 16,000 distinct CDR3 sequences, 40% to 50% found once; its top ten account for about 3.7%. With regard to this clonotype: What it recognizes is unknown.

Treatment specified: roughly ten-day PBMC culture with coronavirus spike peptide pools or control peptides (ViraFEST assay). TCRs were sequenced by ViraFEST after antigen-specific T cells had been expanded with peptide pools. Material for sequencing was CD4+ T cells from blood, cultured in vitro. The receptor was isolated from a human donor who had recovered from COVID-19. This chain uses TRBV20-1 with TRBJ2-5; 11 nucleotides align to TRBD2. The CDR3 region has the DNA TGCAGTGCTACCCTATTACTAGCGGGAGTGGCTGAGACCCAGTACTTC. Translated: CSATLLLAGVAETQYF.